The rows below give T cell receptor beta chains drawn from one sample of a study of blood T cell repertoires in COVID-19. Assay used: immunoSEQ multiplex PCR; TCRdb lists only in-frame clones, some missing. The table includes roughly 56,000 clones, about 85% detected once. Sequences were obtained from peripheral blood. The receptors were sampled from a man aged 65 to 85 with acute or convalescent COVID-19. The CDR3 runs from the conserved cysteine through the conserved F or W. The D gene is left open where the match is weak. Some rows have no size entry. The others give once, few or many, or a class for an expanded clone.

cdr3_aa: CAINTGGVTGELFF
cdr3_nt: TGTGCCATCAACACGGGGGGGGTCACCGGGGAGCTGTTTTTT
d_call: TRBD2
v_call: TRBV10-3
j_call: TRBJ2-2
clone_size: .

cdr3_aa: CASSLGAAPNEQFF
cdr3_nt: TGTGCCAGCAGCTTGGGGGCAGCCCCCAATGAGCAGTTCTTC
d_call: .
v_call: TRBV5-4
j_call: TRBJ2-1
clone_size: once

cdr3_aa: CASSRQGNQPQHF
cdr3_nt: TGCGCCAGCAGTCGACAGGGGAATCAGCCCCAGCATTTT
d_call: TRBD1
v_call: TRBV10-2
j_call: TRBJ1-5
clone_size: .

cdr3_aa: CASSQERSEDTQYF
cdr3_nt: TGCGCCAGCAGCCAAGAGCGTAGTGAGGATACGCAGTATTTT
d_call: .
v_call: TRBV4-1
j_call: TRBJ2-3
clone_size: .

cdr3_aa: CASSPQQDYTTEAFF
cdr3_nt: TGTGCCAGCTCACCACAGCAGGACTATACGACTGAAGCTTTCTTT
d_call: .
v_call: TRBV18
j_call: TRBJ1-1
clone_size: .

cdr3_aa: CASSAIGGNTIYF
cdr3_nt: TGTGCCAGCAGCGCGATCGGGGGAAACACCATATATTTT
d_call: .
v_call: TRBV11-3
j_call: TRBJ1-3
clone_size: .

cdr3_aa: CATAAVSVNQPQHF
cdr3_nt: TGTGCCACCGCGGCGGTGTCGGTTAATCAGCCCCAGCATTTT
d_call: .
v_call: TRBV6-5
j_call: TRBJ1-5
clone_size: .

cdr3_aa: CASSPPDTYSTDTQYF
cdr3_nt: TGTGCCAGCAGTCCTCCGGACACTTATAGCACAGATACGCAGTATTTT
d_call: .
v_call: TRBV28
j_call: TRBJ2-3
clone_size: few

cdr3_aa: CASSPRDRGTEAFF
cdr3_nt: TGTGCCAGCTCCCCCCGGGACAGGGGAACTGAAGCTTTCTTT
d_call: TRBD1
v_call: TRBV3-1/TRBV3-2
j_call: TRBJ1-1
clone_size: .

cdr3_aa: CASSGGGTVLNTEAFF
cdr3_nt: TGTGCCAGCAGCGGAGGAGGGACAGTATTGAACACTGAAGCTTTCTTT
d_call: TRBD1
v_call: TRBV9
j_call: TRBJ1-1
clone_size: .

cdr3_aa: CASSQSPGTSGVGEETQYF
cdr3_nt: TGTGCCAGCAGCCAATCGCCAGGGACTAGCGGGGTAGGAGAAGAGACCCAGTACTTC
d_call: TRBD2
v_call: TRBV3-1/TRBV3-2
j_call: TRBJ2-5
clone_size: .

cdr3_aa: CASSSSQVHQETQYF
cdr3_nt: TGTGCCAGCAGCAGCTCACAGGTGCATCAAGAGACCCAGTACTTC
d_call: .
v_call: TRBV5-4
j_call: TRBJ2-5
clone_size: once

cdr3_aa: CASSSPKKQGPNGYTF
cdr3_nt: TGTGCCAGCAGTTCCCCTAAGAAACAGGGTCCTAATGGCTACACCTTC
d_call: .
v_call: TRBV6-5
j_call: TRBJ1-2
clone_size: .

cdr3_aa: CASSPGTVNTGELFF
cdr3_nt: TGCGCCAGCAGCCCGGGGACAGTTAACACCGGGGAGCTGTTTTTT
d_call: TRBD1
v_call: TRBV5-1
j_call: TRBJ2-2
clone_size: .

cdr3_aa: CSAVRGWEVGTEAFF
cdr3_nt: TGCAGCGCCGTAAGAGGGTGGGAGGTGGGCACTGAAGCTTTCTTT
d_call: .
v_call: TRBV29-1
j_call: TRBJ1-1
clone_size: .

cdr3_aa: CASSEQLAASYNEQFF
cdr3_nt: TGTGCCAGCAGTGAGCAACTAGCGGCCTCCTACAATGAGCAGTTCTTC
d_call: TRBD2
v_call: TRBV6-1
j_call: TRBJ2-1
clone_size: once

cdr3_aa: CASRSHTGSHEQYF
cdr3_nt: TGCGCCAGCAGGTCACACACAGGGTCCCACGAGCAGTACTTC
d_call: .
v_call: TRBV5-1
j_call: TRBJ2-7
clone_size: .

cdr3_aa: CASSLSSGTGWAGELFF
cdr3_nt: TGTGCCAGCAGTTTATCGTCCGGGACAGGTTGGGCCGGGGAGCTGTTTTTT
d_call: TRBD1
v_call: TRBV27
j_call: TRBJ2-2
clone_size: .

cdr3_aa: CASRGPSGAETQYF
cdr3_nt: TGTGCCAGCAGGGGTCCCAGCGGGGCAGAGACCCAGTACTTC
d_call: TRBD2
v_call: TRBV14
j_call: TRBJ2-5
clone_size: .

cdr3_aa: CASSWDRGVSYNEQFF
cdr3_nt: TGTGCCAGCAGTTGGGACAGGGGTGTCTCCTACAATGAGCAGTTCTTC
d_call: TRBD1
v_call: TRBV6-5
j_call: TRBJ2-1
clone_size: .

cdr3_aa: CAISQGGSGNTIYF
cdr3_nt: TGTGCCATCAGTCAGGGTGGATCTGGAAACACCATATATTTT
d_call: .
v_call: TRBV10-3
j_call: TRBJ1-3
clone_size: .

cdr3_aa: CASSSHYDRGGGYTF
cdr3_nt: TGTGCCAGCAGCTCCCATTACGACAGGGGCGGCGGCTACACCTTC
d_call: TRBD1
v_call: TRBV5-6
j_call: TRBJ1-2
clone_size: .

cdr3_aa: CASKRAPYEQYF
cdr3_nt: TGTGCCAGCAAGAGGGCCCCCTACGAGCAGTACTTC
d_call: .
v_call: TRBV28
j_call: TRBJ2-7
clone_size: .

cdr3_aa: CASNQGGHNQPQHF
cdr3_nt: TGTGCCAGCAACCAGGGAGGACATAATCAGCCCCAGCATTTT
d_call: .
v_call: TRBV6-5
j_call: TRBJ1-5
clone_size: .

cdr3_aa: CASSLGTYNEQFF
cdr3_nt: TGCGCCAGCAGCTTGGGCACTTACAATGAGCAGTTCTTC
d_call: .
v_call: TRBV5-1
j_call: TRBJ2-1
clone_size: .

cdr3_aa: CASLPPDVSEQFF
cdr3_nt: TGTGCCAGCCTCCCGCCCGATGTCAGTGAGCAGTTCTTC
d_call: .
v_call: TRBV2
j_call: TRBJ2-1
clone_size: .

cdr3_aa: CASSLGTGYNEQFF
cdr3_nt: TGTGCCAGCAGCTTGGGGACAGGCTACAATGAGCAGTTCTTC
d_call: TRBD1
v_call: TRBV7-2
j_call: TRBJ2-1
clone_size: .

cdr3_aa: CASRTGPNYGYTF
cdr3_nt: TGTGCCAGCAGGACAGGGCCTAACTATGGCTACACCTTC
d_call: TRBD1
v_call: TRBV28
j_call: TRBJ1-2
clone_size: few

cdr3_aa: CASRLQGAPKNIQYF
cdr3_nt: TGTGCCAGCAGACTCCAGGGGGCACCCAAAAACATTCAGTACTTC
d_call: TRBD1
v_call: TRBV6-6
j_call: TRBJ2-4
clone_size: .

cdr3_aa: CASRQLAGESGTQYF
cdr3_nt: TGTGCCAGCAGGCAACTAGCGGGGGAGTCAGGGACCCAGTACTTC
d_call: TRBD2
v_call: TRBV2
j_call: TRBJ2-5
clone_size: .

cdr3_aa: CASSSHSGPGELFF
cdr3_nt: TGTGCCAGCAGCTCCCACTCGGGTCCCGGGGAGCTGTTTTTT
d_call: .
v_call: TRBV7-9
j_call: TRBJ2-2
clone_size: .

cdr3_aa: CASSSTTSGVETQYF
cdr3_nt: TGCGCCAGCAGCTCAACGACTAGCGGGGTAGAGACCCAGTACTTC
d_call: TRBD2
v_call: TRBV5-1
j_call: TRBJ2-5
clone_size: .

cdr3_aa: CAITYAGKNIQYF
cdr3_nt: TGTGCCATCACTTATGCAGGGAAGAACATTCAGTACTTC
d_call: .
v_call: TRBV10-3
j_call: TRBJ2-4
clone_size: .

cdr3_aa: CASSAGQIGVGETQYF
cdr3_nt: TGTGCCAGCAGCGCGGGACAGATAGGGGTTGGCGAGACCCAGTACTTC
d_call: .
v_call: TRBV2
j_call: TRBJ2-5
clone_size: .

cdr3_aa: CASSPPGLGDNEQFF
cdr3_nt: TGTGCCAGCAGCCCCCCGGGACTAGGGGACAATGAGCAGTTCTTC
d_call: TRBD2
v_call: TRBV11-2
j_call: TRBJ2-1
clone_size: .

cdr3_aa: CASSTRPSTDTQYF
cdr3_nt: TGTGCCAGCAGTACCAGGCCTAGCACAGATACGCAGTATTTT
d_call: .
v_call: TRBV28
j_call: TRBJ2-3
clone_size: .

cdr3_aa: CASSYNGRGSYGYTF
cdr3_nt: TGTGCCAGCAGTTATAATGGGCGGGGTTCATATGGCTACACCTTC
d_call: .
v_call: TRBV6-5
j_call: TRBJ1-2
clone_size: .

cdr3_aa: CASSRGDGYTF
cdr3_nt: TGTGCCAGCAGCCGGGGGGATGGCTACACCTTC
d_call: .
v_call: TRBV27
j_call: TRBJ1-2
clone_size: few

cdr3_aa: CASSQGRSNEKLFF
cdr3_nt: TGTGCCAGCAGCCAAGGTCGGTCTAATGAAAAACTGTTTTTT
d_call: .
v_call: TRBV3-1/TRBV3-2
j_call: TRBJ1-4
clone_size: .

cdr3_aa: CSASSQTGFGNTIYF
cdr3_nt: TGCAGTGCTAGTTCCCAGACAGGGTTTGGAAACACCATATATTTT
d_call: TRBD1
v_call: TRBV20-1
j_call: TRBJ1-3
clone_size: .

cdr3_aa: CSVAGGASNEKLFF
cdr3_nt: TGCAGCGTTGCTGGAGGGGCTTCTAATGAAAAACTGTTTTTT
d_call: .
v_call: TRBV29-1
j_call: TRBJ1-4
clone_size: .

cdr3_aa: CASSSPDRYGPTALHF
cdr3_nt: TGTGCCAGCAGTTCCCCGGACAGGTATGGGCCTACGGCCCTCCACTTT
d_call: TRBD1
v_call: TRBV6-5
j_call: TRBJ1-6
clone_size: .

cdr3_aa: CASSVAPAAHNEQFF
cdr3_nt: TGTGCCAGCAGCGTAGCCCCCGCGGCTCACAATGAGCAGTTCTTC
d_call: .
v_call: TRBV9
j_call: TRBJ2-1
clone_size: .

cdr3_aa: CASSQGSDSRVENSYGYTF
cdr3_nt: TGCGCCAGCAGTCAAGGTTCGGACTCCCGGGTCGAGAATAGTTATGGCTACACCTTC
d_call: .
v_call: TRBV23-1
j_call: TRBJ1-2
clone_size: .